The 11 T cell receptor beta chains presented below share a single source sample, sequenced in a study of T-cell reconstitution after alpha-beta-depleted transplantation in children. Unique molecular identifiers were used in preparing the TCRbeta library. Using its own MiXCR run on the PCR reads, TCRdb lists one record per CDR3 protein. The repertoire holds almost 600,000 distinct CDR3 sequences, 20% to 30% seen once, with approximately 39% in the top ten. Sequences were derived from PBMCs, sampled before TCRalphabeta/CD19-depleted stem cell transplant. Receptors were obtained from a boy in the first two years of life with Wiskott-Aldrich syndrome, due to receive a stem cell transplant.

The chain carries TRBV29-1 and TRBJ1-1, with a weak D call TRBD1 (5 bases). The germline CDR1 and CDR2 sequences are SQVTM and ANQGSEA. This CDR3 contains 11 residues. V was clipped by 3 bases and J by 6 bases, with 8 bases between them. This CDR3 reads CSVEGLPEAFF. Here the CDR3 DNA reads TGCAGCGTTGAGGGGCTACCTGAAGCTTTCTTT.

The table lists this clonotype with a few counts. V usage is TRBV21-1 and J usage is TRBJ2-3; no DNA check was done on the table's D call, TRBD2. TRBV21-1 has pseudogene status. The CDR3 is 16 residues long. As DNA, the CDR3 is TGTGCCAGCAGCAAAGTGGAACTAGCGGGAGCAGATACGCAGTATTTT. Translating it yields CASSKVELAGADTQYF.

Here the CDR3 reads CASSLKEGSGELFF. CDR3 bases: TGTGCCAGCAGCTTAAAGGAGGGGAGCGGGGAGCTGTTTTTT. The chain employs TRBV7-3 and TRBJ2-2; D might be TRBD2 (6 bases). V was clipped by 1 base and J by 7 bases, with 10 bases between them. Germline V gives CDR1 SGHTA, CDR2 FQGTGA. The CDR3 is 14 residues long.

This clonotype has only a few counts. This rearrangement joins TRBV7-7 to TRBJ2-5, with 15 bases matching TRBD2. CDR1 is SSHAT and CDR2 is FNYEAQ in the germline V gene (reference sequence). The V gene end was trimmed by 5 bases and the J gene end by 4 bases; junction bases not matched to a gene: 5. The CDR3 runs 16 residues. The CDR3 sequence is CASSMGLAGGGETQYF. DNA for the CDR3: TGTGCCAGCAGCATGGGACTAGCGGGAGGAGGAGAGACCCAGTACTTC.

J is TRBJ2-7 and V is TRBV5-1, with 8 bases lining up with TRBD2. With V trimmed by 0 bases and J by 5 bases, 10 bases remained unmatched. This CDR3 comprises 16 residues. CDR1 and CDR2 from the germline V gene are SGHRS and YFSETQ. For the CDR3, the DNA is TGCGCCAGCAGCTTGGCCATGGCGGGAGGTTTTGACGAGCAGTACTTC. Amino acids: CASSLAMAGGFDEQYF.

The chain employs TRBV28 and TRBJ2-4; D possibly corresponds to TRBD1 (5 bases). From germline, CDR1 is MDHEN and CDR2 SYDVKM. The CDR3 extends over 15 amino acids. V lost 3 bases and J 1 base, leaving 10 bases between the germline ends. This CDR3 reads CASSFLGAAKNIQYF. CDR3 nucleotide sequence: TGTGCCAGCAGTTTTCTAGGGGCTGCCAAAAACATTCAGTACTTC.

This clonotype was counted a few times. The chain links TRBV12-3 or TRBV12-4 to TRBJ2-5; possibly TRBD2 for D (6 bases). With 1 base removed from V and 5 bases from J, the gap between germline ends came to 8 bases. This CDR3 is built from 13 residues. In DNA form, the CDR3 reads TGTGCCAGCAGTTTAGAGGAGGGCGAGACCCAGTACTTC. Residues: CASSLEEGETQYF.

The J gene is TRBJ1-3, the V gene TRBV12-3 or TRBV12-4; tentatively, D is TRBD1 (5 bases). The V and J ends lost 3 bases and 1 base respectively, with 16 bases between them. The CDR3 is 17 amino acids. In nucleotides, the CDR3 is TGTGCCAGCAGTTTGAGACAGCGACCGGGGTCTGGAAACACCATATATTTT. Translating it yields CASSLRQRPGSGNTIYF.

The V call is TRBV4-1, the J call TRBJ2-5; TRBD2 might be the D (6 bases). V was trimmed by 1 base and J by 4 bases, leaving 16 bases between them. Germline CDR1 and CDR2: MGHRA and YSYEKL. The CDR3 is made up of 16 amino acids. The CDR3 DNA reads TGCGCCAGCAGCCAAGCGGTAGCGGAGGGAGGAGAGACCCAGTACTTC. Protein sequence: CASSQAVAEGGETQYF.

This clonotype was seen more than once but under ten times. Mismatch with germline at one junction end may stem from a read error. The chain is built from TRBV9 and TRBJ2-1; D may be TRBD2 (6 bases). This CDR3 contains 14 residues. In germline, CDR1 is SGDLS, CDR2 YYNGEE. As DNA, the CDR3 is TGTGCCAACAGCCCGAACCATGCGGGGAATGAGCAGTTCTTC. It translates to CANSPNHAGNEQFF.

The chain recombines TRBV7-8 with TRBJ2-5; 7 bases match TRBD2. Per the germline V gene, CDR1 is SGHVS and CDR2 is FQNEAQ. The CDR3 extends over 15 amino acids. V lost 6 bases and J lost 5; bases outside the gene matches: 12. The CDR3 is CASRTRLGGSETQYF. The CDR3 nucleotides are TGTGCCAGCAGAACGCGTCTGGGCGGGAGTGAGACCCAGTACTTC.